These 30 T cell receptor beta chains originate from one sample sequenced in a study of T cell clonality in common variable immunodeficiency. General observations from the study: Reportedly, TCR beta sequences from common variable immunodeficiency showed fewer deletions and N-nucleotide insertions.

These receptors' targets are unknown. The method was immunoSEQ multiplex PCR; TCRdb's version includes in-frame clones alone and lacks a portion of them. Listed for the sample are 20,000 to 30,000 clones, none seen a single time. Sequenced: peripheral blood mononuclear cells. These receptors originate from a human donor with common variable immunodeficiency.

This clone was seen more than once but under ten times. Read data end 3 residues before the CDR3 end; the end is taken from the germline J gene. The gene calls are TRBV18 and TRBJ1-1; possibly TRBD1 for D (6 bases). V lost 6 bases to trimming and J lost 1 base, with 15 bases between them. Germline CDR1 reads KGHSH; CDR2 reads LQKENI. CDR3 length: 15 residues. Incomplete CDR3 DNA: TGTGCCAGCTCTCCGGGACAAATAGGGAACACTGAA. This gives the protein CASSPGQIGNTE. The whole CDR3 reads CASSPGQIGNTEAFF.

On this clone: The read falls 3 residues short of the CDR3 end, and the missing part is taken from the germline J gene. The V call is TRBV30, the J call TRBJ1-5, with D possibly being TRBD1 (5 bases). Trimming stripped 2 bases from V and 4 bases from J, with 9 bases between. The CDR3 consists of 13 residues. Germline V gene lookup returns CDR1 GTSNPN and CDR2 SVGIG (reference sequence). The covered CDR3 bases are TGTGCCTGGAGTCGAGGGGTAAATCAGCCC. Protein: CAWSRGVNQP. The full-length CDR3 reads as CAWSRGVNQPQHF.

In its sample, this clone was seen many times. The sequence runs out 3 residues before the end of the CDR3; the remainder is reconstructed from the germline J gene. This rearrangement joins TRBV29-1 to TRBJ2-3; perhaps TRBD1 as D (6 bases). With 0 bases removed from V and 0 bases from J, the gap between germline ends came to 7 bases. CDR1 and CDR2 (germline): SQVTM, ANQGSEA. This CDR3 contains 14 residues. The sequenced part of the CDR3 DNA is TGCAGCGTTGAAGATGGGGGCAGCACAGATACG. Its protein product is CSVEDGGSTDT. The whole CDR3 is CSVEDGGSTDTQYF.

This clone has more than one count but fewer than ten. The read terminates 3 residues ahead of where the CDR3 ends, so the germline J gene completes it. This chain uses TRBV7-2 with TRBJ2-3; D is ambiguous. This CDR3 comprises 14 residues. Germline CDR1 is SGHTA and CDR2 is FQGNSA. The ends were cut back, 7 bases at V and 1 base at J, with 12 bases in the middle. The part of the CDR3 DNA that was read is TGTGCCAGCACCTTCGACTGGGGCACAGATACG. This encodes CASTFDWGTDT. The entire CDR3 is CASTFDWGTDTQYF.

Notes on this clone: From the germline J gene comes the end of the CDR3, since the read stops 3 residues before it. The chain recombines TRBV2 with TRBJ2-1; 12 bases are a match to TRBD2. The germline CDR1 and CDR2 sequences are SNHLY and FYNNEI. This CDR3 contains 17 residues. V dropped 1 base and J dropped 9; count of bases not matched to a gene: 10. CDR3 sequence: CASSEERLAGDSGEQFF. The sequenced part of the CDR3 DNA is TGTGCCAGCAGTGAAGAAAGACTAGCGGGAGACAGTGGTGAG.

A few counts support this clone. The sequenced part of the CDR3 DNA is TGTGCCTGGAGTAGTGGGGGCACGATCTACGAG. Translating it yields CAWSSGGTIYE. From start to end, the CDR3 is CAWSSGGTIYEQYF. The chain has TRBV30 and TRBJ2-7; TRBD1 is a possible D gene (6 bases). The read is 3 residues too short to cover the CDR3 end, so that end is filled in from the germline J gene. V shed 2 bases and J shed 3 bases, with 14 bases lying between them. Germline loops: CDR1 GTSNPN, CDR2 SVGIG (reference sequence). This CDR3 contains 14 residues. Together with reference TRBV30 and TRBJ2-7, the CDR3 gives the full variable domain: SQTIHQWPATLVQPVGSPLSLECTVEGTSNPNLYWYRQAAGRGLQLLFYSVGIGQISSEVPQNLSASRPQDRQFILSSKKLLLSDSGFYLCAWSSGGTIYEQYFGPGTRLTVT.

In this sample, this clone turned up many times. The sequenced fragment ends 3 residues before the CDR3 boundary, so the rest is inferred from the germline J gene. The chain joins TRBV20-1 to TRBJ2-5; 9 bases map to TRBD2. Unmatched junction bases numbered 9, after V lost 3 bases and J lost 4 bases. CDR1 is DFQATT and CDR2 is SNEGSKA in the germline V gene (reference sequence). The CDR3 spans 15 residues. The DNA read from the CDR3 is TGCAGTGCTAGGTTAGGCGGGGGGGCCCTAGAGACC. This translates into CSARLGGGALET. The CDR3 in full is CSARLGGGALETQYF.

This clone was detected only a few times. The part of the CDR3 DNA that was read is TGTGCCAGCAGCACGAGTGGCGGC. Its translation is CASSTSGG. Given in full, the CDR3 is CASSTSGGYTF. The chain combines TRBV5-6 with TRBJ1-2; D ambiguous. Read data end 3 residues before the CDR3 end; the end is taken from the germline J gene. The CDR3 is made up of 11 amino acids. Germline V lookup: CDR1 SGHDT, CDR2 YYEEEE.

This clone has more than one count but fewer than ten. Sequencing ends 3 residues short of the CDR3 end; the germline J gene provides the rest. The chain has TRBV19 and TRBJ2-2, with 7 positions matching TRBD2. After removal of 7 bases from V and 6 bases from J, the junction contained 8 bases not matched to a gene. This CDR3 is built from 14 residues. Germline CDR1 reads LNHDA; CDR2 reads SQIVND (reference sequence). Incomplete CDR3 DNA: TGTGCCAGTATGGGCGGGAGAACGGCCGGGGAG. As protein: CASMGGRTAGE. The whole CDR3 protein reads CASMGGRTAGELFF. The full variable domain, its missing parts supplied by reference TRBV19 and TRBJ2-2, is DGGITQSPKYLFRKEGQNVTLSCEQNLNHDAMYWYRQDPGQGLRLIYYSQIVNDFQKGDIAEGYSVSREKKESFPLTVTSAQKNPTAFYLCASMGGRTAGELFFGEGSRLTVL.

To note about this clone: The read halts 3 residues ahead of the CDR3 end, with the missing end drawn from the germline J gene. This chain connects TRBV6-1 to TRBJ1-1; 10 nucleotides match TRBD1. The CDR3 is 14 amino acids. With 1 base clipped from V and 4 bases from J, the junction kept 0 bases outside the gene matches. The germline CDR1 and CDR2 sequences are MNHNS and SASEGT. The CDR3 loop reads CASSEGTGGTEAFF. The CDR3 bases that were read are TGTGCCAGCAGTGAAGGGACAGGGGGCACTGAA.

On this clone: The CDR3 goes on 3 residues after the read ends, and that part is filled in from the germline J gene. The chain joins TRBV7-9 to TRBJ2-3, with unresolved D. Trimming took 1 base from V and 2 from J, leaving 10 bases between them. CDR3 length equals 15 residues. The germline gives CDR1 SEHNR, CDR2 FQNEAQ (reference sequence). CDR3 in amino acids: CASSLGYNPTDTQYF. The sequenced CDR3 bases are TGTGCCAGCAGCTTAGGCTATAACCCCACAGATACG. The full variable domain, with the rest looked up from reference TRBV7-9 and TRBJ2-3, is DTGVSQNPRHKITKRGQNVTFRCDPISEHNRLYWYRQTLGQGPEFLTYFQNEAQLEKSRLLSDRFSAERPKGSFSTLEIQRTEQGDSAMYLCASSLGYNPTDTQYFGPGTRLTVL.

This clone was counted at least ten times. The sequenced fragment ends 3 residues before the CDR3 boundary, so the rest is inferred from the germline J gene. The V gene is TRBV19, the J gene TRBJ1-1; a possible D gene is TRBD1 (6 bases). Trimming left V 6 bases short and J 1 base short, with 12 bases between. The CDR3 loop spans 14 amino acids. Germline loops: CDR1 LNHDA, CDR2 SQIVND (reference sequence). CDR3 bases read: TGTGCCAGTAGGAGCCACAGGGAGAACACTGAA. Amino acid sequence: CASRSHRENTE. The full CDR3 reads CASRSHRENTEAFF.

With regard to this clone: The CDR3 end falls 3 residues outside the read, so it is completed with the germline J gene. The chain links TRBV5-1 to TRBJ1-5, with TRBD1 identical over 8 bases. The germline V gene encodes CDR1 SGHRS and CDR2 YFSETQ. Unmatched junction bases numbered 4, after V lost 5 bases and J lost 6 bases. The CDR3 contains 13 residues. The CDR3 bases that were read are TGCGCCAGCAGTCCAGGGGGCGGTCAGCCC. Amino acids: CASSPGGGQP. The whole CDR3 protein reads CASSPGGGQPQHF.

This clone was counted at least ten times. The read is 3 residues too short to cover the CDR3 end, so that end is filled in from the germline J gene. This chain links TRBV18 with TRBJ2-7, with no clear D. The CDR3 is 14 residues long. Germline-derived CDR1 and CDR2 are KGHSH and LQKENI. The ends were cut back, 0 bases at V and 1 base at J, with 7 bases in the middle. Incomplete CDR3 DNA: TGTGCCAGCTCACCACCCCTAACGTCCTACGAG. Residues: CASSPPLTSYE. The whole CDR3 protein reads CASSPPLTSYEQYF.

This clone was seen ten or more times. The sequenced fragment ends 3 residues before the CDR3 boundary, so the rest is inferred from the germline J gene. V and J are TRBV7-9 and TRBJ2-1; TRBD1 agrees at 9 bases. The CDR3 extends over 15 amino acids. Germline V gene sequence: CDR1 SEHNR, CDR2 FQNEAQ (reference sequence). V lost 4 bases and J lost 4; bases outside the gene matches: 5. The CDR3 region is CASSSTGGWYNEQFF. Partial CDR3 DNA: TGTGCCAGCAGCTCCACAGGGGGCTGGTACAATGAG. The full variable domain, in which reference TRBV7-9 and TRBJ2-1 provide the parts outside the CDR3, is DTGVSQNPRHKITKRGQNVTFRCDPISEHNRLYWYRQTLGQGPEFLTYFQNEAQLEKSRLLSDRFSAERPKGSFSTLEIQRTEQGDSAMYLCASSSTGGWYNEQFFGPGTRLTVL.

This clone has ten or more counts. From the germline J gene comes the end of the CDR3, since the read stops 3 residues before it. The chain combines TRBV18 with TRBJ2-7, with a possible D match to TRBD2 (5 bases). Germline assignment: CDR1 KGHSH and CDR2 LQKENI. V was pared by 8 bases and J by 1 base, with 12 bases between. The CDR3 contains 13 residues. CDR3 DNA (partial): TGTGCCAGCAGTAGCGATACATCCTACGAG. Amino acid sequence: CASSSDTSYE. The entire CDR3 protein reads CASSSDTSYEQYF.

This clone was counted at least ten times. The CDR3 goes on 3 residues after the read ends, and that part is filled in from the germline J gene. This chain uses TRBV7-6 with TRBJ2-5; D might be TRBD2 (6 bases). This CDR3 region has 14 residues. CDR1 and CDR2 from the germline V gene are SGHVS and FNYEAQ. V was pared by 5 bases and J by 5 bases, with 15 bases between. CDR3 DNA (partial): TGTGCCAGCAGCCAAGGCTCGGGGGACGAGACC. Its translation: CASSQGSGDET. The full-length CDR3 reads as CASSQGSGDETQYF.

This clone was found many times. Read data end 3 residues before the CDR3 end; the end is taken from the germline J gene. This chain uses TRBV20-1 with TRBJ2-5; perhaps TRBD2 as D (5 bases). Trimming pared 4 bases from V and 5 bases from J, leaving 20 bases between. Germline CDR1 reads DFQATT; CDR2 reads SNEGSKA (reference sequence). The CDR3 totals 15 residues. CDR3 loop: CSAINVQRERETQYF. CDR3 DNA (partial): TGCAGTGCTATCAACGTCCAAAGGGAGCGGGAGACC.

This clone turned up a few times. The CDR3 is CAWTLSGGAAEQYF. The CDR3 DNA, read in part, is TGTGCCTGGACCCTTAGCGGGGGGGCCGCCGAG. The rearrangement joins TRBV30 to TRBJ2-7; 11 bases are shared with TRBD2. The read stops 3 residues short of the end of the CDR3; the missing end is completed from the germline J gene. This CDR3 is 14 amino acids long. V lost 4 bases and J lost 6; bases outside the gene matches: 8. Germline V gives CDR1 GTSNPN, CDR2 SVGIG (reference sequence).

This clone has at least ten counts. The CDR3 is cut off 3 residues early in the read; its end comes from the germline J gene. The V call is TRBV30, the J call TRBJ1-1; no clear D. The CDR3 consists of 13 residues. Germline CDR1 and CDR2: GTSNPN and SVGIG (reference sequence). The V gene lost 0 bases and the J gene lost 1 base, with 6 bases spanning the gap. Incomplete CDR3 DNA: TGTGCCTGGAGTGTAACAACGAACACTGAA. As protein: CAWSVTTNTE. The complete CDR3 reads CAWSVTTNTEAFF.

Relative to its sample, this clone is medium-sized. Coverage ceases 3 residues before the CDR3 finishes, and the germline J gene fills in the end. V gene TRBV20-1 combines with J gene TRBJ2-1; D gene unclear. This CDR3 contains 16 residues. Trimming cost V 3 bases and J 3 bases, with 18 bases left between them. Germline lookup yields CDR1 DFQATT and CDR2 SNEGSKA (reference sequence). CDR3 in amino acids: CSARVGVGVGYNEQFF. The CDR3 bases that were read are TGCAGTGCTAGGGTGGGTGTGGGCGTAGGCTACAATGAG.

The part of the CDR3 DNA that was read is TGTGCCAGCCGTCCCGAGCTCACGAACACTGAA. Its translation is CASRPELTNTE. The entire CDR3 is CASRPELTNTEAFF. V is TRBV2 and J is TRBJ1-1, with unresolved D. The read gets to within 3 residues of the CDR3 end, and the germline J gene fills in the rest. The CDR3 sequence is 14 residues long. V was shortened by 8 bases and J by 1 base, with 14 bases between the two germline ends. The germline gives CDR1 SNHLY, CDR2 FYNNEI.

This clone was recorded a few times. The CDR3 is cut off 3 residues early in the read; its end comes from the germline J gene. V usage is TRBV19 and J usage is TRBJ2-5; a possible D gene is TRBD2 (5 bases). Trimming took 5 bases from V and 4 from J, leaving 11 bases between them. In germline, CDR1 is LNHDA, CDR2 SQIVND (reference sequence). The CDR3 covers 13 residues. Incomplete CDR3 DNA: TGTGCCAGTAGTTCCTCGGGGATAGAGACC. This gives the protein CASSSSGIET. The whole CDR3 is CASSSSGIETQYF. Full variable domain (rest looked up from reference TRBV19 and TRBJ2-5): DGGITQSPKYLFRKEGQNVTLSCEQNLNHDAMYWYRQDPGQGLRLIYYSQIVNDFQKGDIAEGYSVSREKKESFPLTVTSAQKNPTAFYLCASSSSGIETQYFGPGTRLLVL.

This clone has a count of ten or more. The sequence runs out 3 residues before the end of the CDR3; the remainder is reconstructed from the germline J gene. The chain carries TRBV18 and TRBJ2-3; tentatively, D is TRBD1 (6 bases). The CDR3 loop spans 16 amino acids. Trimming left V 6 bases short and J 0 bases short, with 16 bases between. The germline CDR1 and CDR2 sequences are KGHSH and LQKENI. The DNA read from the CDR3 is TGTGCCAGCTCGCCGTCAGGACAGAAAAGCACAGATACG. The encoded protein is CASSPSGQKSTDT. The whole CDR3 sequence is CASSPSGQKSTDTQYF.

This clone was observed at least ten times. The read ends 3 residues early relative to the CDR3; the germline J gene fills the gap. Additional DNA sequences in this sample encode the identical CDR3. The J gene is TRBJ2-5, the V gene TRBV5-1; TRBD2 might be the D (6 bases). The germline V and J ends were trimmed by 4 bases and 4 bases, with 14 bases remaining between them. This CDR3 spans 14 amino acids. Germline loops: CDR1 SGHRS, CDR2 YFSETQ. CDR3 DNA, as far as it was read: TGCGCCAGCAGCCCCGGGGGTGTTGCAGAGACC. Its protein product is CASSPGGVAET. The full CDR3 is CASSPGGVAETQYF.

This clone has more than one count but fewer than ten. Read data end 3 residues before the CDR3 end; the end is taken from the germline J gene. The chain combines TRBV20-1 with TRBJ2-7; 8 bases line up with TRBD1. The J segment lost 5 bases and the V segment lost 6 bases, leaving 3 bases of the junction unmatched. The germline CDR1 and CDR2 sequences are DFQATT and SNEGSKA (reference sequence). CDR3 length: 11 amino acids. The chain's CDR3 is CSAVTGDEQYF. The covered CDR3 bases are TGCAGTGCCGTGACAGGGGACGAG.

This clone was detected only a few times. The read ends 3 residues before the CDR3 terminus; that terminus is restored from the germline J gene. This rearrangement joins TRBV5-6 to TRBJ1-2; D unclear. V lost 5 bases, J lost 5 bases, and 13 bases lay in between. Per germline, CDR1 SGHDT and CDR2 YYEEEE. The CDR3 is 13 amino acids. The CDR3 is CASRTWVQYGYTF. Incomplete CDR3 DNA: TGTGCCAGCAGGACTTGGGTGCAGTATGGC.

Comment on this clone: The read ends 3 residues shy of where the CDR3 ends; the end is completed using the germline J gene. The gene calls are TRBV30 and TRBJ2-7, with 14 bases fitting TRBD2. CDR3 length: 14 amino acids. V lost 3 bases and J lost 6; bases outside the gene matches: 4. In germline, CDR1 is GTSNPN, CDR2 SVGIG (reference sequence). The CDR3 bases that were read are TGTGCCTGGAGCTCGGGACTAGCGGGAGCCGAG. Its protein product is CAWSSGLAGAE. The complete CDR3 reads CAWSSGLAGAEQYF.

Many counts were recorded for this clone. The read falls 3 residues short of the CDR3 end, and the missing part is taken from the germline J gene. The V and J genes are TRBV29-1 and TRBJ1-1, with D unresolved. The germline CDR1 and CDR2 sequences are SQVTM and ANQGSEA. The CDR3 spans 11 residues. Between the trimmed V and J ends, which lost 5 bases and 7 bases, there was a span of 11 bases. CDR3 region: CSVFFLLEAFF. The covered CDR3 bases are TGCAGCGTTTTTTTTCTTCTTGAA. The whole variable domain, filled in from reference TRBV29-1 and TRBJ1-1, reads SAVISQKPSRDICQRGTSLTIQCQVDSQVTMMFWYRQQPGQSLTLIATANQGSEATYESGFVIDKFPISRPNLTFSTLTVSNMSPEDSSIYLCSVFFLLEAFFGQGTRLTVV.

With respect to this clone: The read ends 3 residues early relative to the CDR3; the germline J gene fills the gap. This chain connects TRBV19 to TRBJ2-3; D may be TRBD2 (5 bases). Trimming shortened V by 5 bases and J by 1 base, and 13 bases separated the two germline ends. The CDR3 is 15 amino acids. CDR1 is LNHDA, CDR2 SQIVND, per germline (reference sequence). CDR3 in amino acids: CASSPSGVRTDTQYF. The CDR3 DNA, read in part, is TGTGCCAGTAGTCCGTCCGGGGTCCGCACAGATACG.